One sample yielded the 3 T cell receptor beta chains listed below, sequenced in a study of blood T cell repertoires in COVID-19. Here immunoSEQ multiplex PCR was the method, and the copy in TCRdb shows in-frame clones only, minus some. The table shows approximately 250,000 clones, with approximately 86% occurring only once. Sequenced input: peripheral blood. These receptor sequences come from a woman aged 60 to 75 with active or convalescent COVID-19.

In its sample, this clone was seen once. The chain uses TRBV5-1 and TRBJ2-2; a weak D match, TRBD1 (5 bases). Per germline, CDR1 SGHRS and CDR2 YFSETQ. The CDR3 totals 15 residues. V dropped 4 bases and J dropped 4 bases, with 14 bases sitting between them. The CDR3 loop is CASSRTPSVTGELFF. The DNA of the CDR3 is TGCGCCAGCAGCAGGACACCTTCCGTCACCGGGGAGCTGTTTTTT. Full variable domain (rest looked up from reference TRBV5-1 and TRBJ2-2): KAGVTQTPRYLIKTRGQQVTLSCSPISGHRSVSWYQQTPGQGLQFLFEYFSETQRNKGNFPGRFSGRQFSNSRSEMNVSTLELGDSALYLCASSRTPSVTGELFFGEGSRLTVL.

The chain carries TRBV19 and TRBJ2-7; TRBD1 agrees at 10 bases. Germline V CDR1 and CDR2: LNHDA, SQIVND (reference sequence). The ends lost 3 bases at V and 5 bases at J; junction bases unmatched: 4. The CDR3 is 14 residues long. CDR3 sequence: CASSIDRGLDEQYF. For the CDR3, the DNA is TGTGCCAGTAGTATCGACAGGGGGCTCGACGAGCAGTACTTC.

The J gene is TRBJ2-5, the V gene TRBV18, with 10 bases fitting TRBD1. The length of the CDR3 is 16 residues. Per the germline V gene, CDR1 is KGHSH and CDR2 is LQKENI. With V trimmed by 3 bases and J by 5 bases, 9 bases remained unmatched. The CDR3, as DNA: TGTGCCAGCTCACCGCCCCAGGGACAGGGGTCGGAGACCCAGTACTTC. This gives the protein CASSPPQGQGSETQYF. Using reference TRBV18 and TRBJ2-5 for the parts outside the CDR3, the full variable domain is NAGVMQNPRHLVRRRGQEARLRCSPMKGHSHVYWYRQLPEEGLKFMVYLQKENIIDESGMPKERFSAEFPKEGPSILRIQQVVRGDSAAYFCASSPPQGQGSETQYFGPGTRLLVL.